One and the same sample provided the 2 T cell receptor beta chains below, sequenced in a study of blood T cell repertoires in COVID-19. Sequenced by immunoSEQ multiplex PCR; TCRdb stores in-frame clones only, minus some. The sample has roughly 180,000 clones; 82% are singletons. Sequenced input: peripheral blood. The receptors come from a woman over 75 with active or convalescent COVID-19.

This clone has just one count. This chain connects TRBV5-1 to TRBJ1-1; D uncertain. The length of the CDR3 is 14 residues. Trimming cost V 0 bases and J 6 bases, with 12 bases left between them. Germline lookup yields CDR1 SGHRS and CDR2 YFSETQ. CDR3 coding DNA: TGCGCCAGCAGCTTGGGCGGACTCGGGGCTGAAGCTTTCTTT. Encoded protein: CASSLGGLGAEAFF.

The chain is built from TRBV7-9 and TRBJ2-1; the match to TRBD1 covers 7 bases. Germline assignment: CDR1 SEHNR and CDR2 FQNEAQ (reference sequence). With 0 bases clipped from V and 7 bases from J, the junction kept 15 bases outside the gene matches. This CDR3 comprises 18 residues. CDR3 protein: CASSLARLTGARINEQFF. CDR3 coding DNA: TGTGCCAGCAGCTTAGCCCGACTTACAGGGGCGAGAATAAATGAGCAGTTCTTC.